This section outlines one T cell receptor (beta chain) sequence together with its context. No cognate antigen has been identified for it. One base away there is no much larger clone; base qualities are not given. V is trimmed back by 0 bases and J by 2 bases, and the junction contains 0 bases that no gene match accounts for. The germline V gene (reference sequence) yields LNHNV for CDR1 and YYDKDF for CDR2. Counted from cysteine to phenylalanine, this CDR3 has 15 amino acids. The sequence is cut down to CDR3 DNA, 45 bases in frame from base 1. Receptors were amplified or captured by the immunoSEQ multiplex PCR assay. The multiplex PCR relied on a mix of 60 forward primers for TCR Vbeta segments and 13 reverse primers for TCR Jbeta segments. The CDR3 region of rearranged TCR beta genes was amplified from genomic DNA by a multiplex PCR assay. The Illumina HiSeq System was used to sequence the amplified TCR beta libraries as 87-base-pair reads. Turning to the authors' computational methods: In a later analysis, around 80 million unique TCR beta chains were counted across the roughly 700 repertoires, and approximately 9.9 million of these chains were shared by at least two donors. To remove PCR and sequencing errors, raw reads were error-corrected and collapsed into unique sequences using a nearest-neighbor algorithm that merged closely related sequences. To assign V, D and J gene segments, CDR3 sequences were aligned to IMGT reference sequences. For a sequence to be retained, a match of at least six nucleotides was required to both a V gene segment and a J gene segment. Rearrangements were classified as productive when the CDR3 lacked stop codons and remained in frame with V and J, and all other rearrangements were classified as non-productive. CDR3 was defined according to IMGT convention as the region running from the second conserved V-encoded cysteine to the conserved J-encoded phenylalanine. The earlier analysis of about 620 of the donors excluded sequences that lacked an unambiguous match to a single V gene segment. An earlier analysis of a few hundred of the donors classified V segments as functional when productive rearrangements were above 56.7% and as segregating when the standard deviation between donors was above 5%. A statistical classification framework was built to diagnose cytomegalovirus status from the catalog of TCR beta chain sequences. In a later analysis, V and J genes were assigned by comparing TCR nucleotide sequences against IMGT/GENE-DB human TR gene sequences. Using the TCRdist pipeline, a later analysis assigned CDR3 sequences along with most-parsimonious VDJ recombination scenarios. In a later analysis, each TCR beta chain was defined by its CDR3 amino acid sequence together with its V-gene family, and reads lacking a unique V-gene family were excluded. To address suspected cross-contamination and a sequencing artifact, a later analysis removed approximately 600 highly shared, low-generation-probability nucleotide sequences. In a later analysis, a clonal expansion index was calculated for each public chain from normalized within-repertoire ranks of inferred template counts. In a later analysis, generation probabilities were computed with a VDJ recombination model fitted to out-of-frame rearrangements, and the resulting probabilities were checked against IGoR. A later analysis scored TCR-TCR, TCR-HLA and TCR-CMV co-occurrence with hypergeometric tests, applying a repertoire-size bias correction to TCR pairs. To estimate false discovery rates, a later analysis permuted the HLA or CMV assignments 20 times. A later analysis grouped co-occurring TCRs with DBSCAN, adding TCRdist sequence similarity when clustering within HLA-allele-positive subsets. Repertoires with fewer than 30,000 or more than 120,000 public chains were left out of co-occurrence clustering, as were a handful of repertoires with anomalous nucleotide sharing. The clones in this table, taken by TCRdb from immuneACCESS, are in-frame only. Not every clone is retained; where verified, under half of the shortfall comes from an unresolved V gene, and the cause of the rest is unknown. Clonal size and the V and J genes are those of that table, whereas D and trimming came from the DNA. In all, the sample holds some 86,000 clones, and 79% of those were seen once. The ten most abundant clones make up roughly 14% of the sample.

The sample comes from a study of cytomegalovirus exposure and HLA in healthy donors (dated 2017 in TCRdb). Regarding the complete study: An earlier analysis of about 560 of the donors reported about 300 Gb of sequence data and 117 million unique TCR beta sequences obtained from roughly 180 million T cells. Because of strong linkage in the cohort, a handful of DR-DQ haplotypes were treated as single units for association and clustering. An early release covering about 600 HLA-typed donors comprised roughly 300 gigabases of sequencing data and approximately 80 million unique TCR sequences. Using immunosequencing, the study profiled T cell repertoires from approximately 700 subjects and related those repertoires to cytomegalovirus serostatus. All discovery cohort repertoires had been generated on a single sequencing platform. To predict cytomegalovirus infection status, the study combined high-throughput TCR immunosequencing, statistical association of individual TCRs with disease status, and machine learning. The number of typed donors differed by locus: 629-630 for A, B, C, DRB1 and DQB1; 522 for DQA1; some 590 for DPA1; and 400 to 480 for DPB1. Besides the first cohort of more than 650 subjects, a separate validation cohort made up of 120 different subjects was used. Rather than drawing on any new phenotypic data, the later analysis identified candidate immune exposures from TCR beta sequences and the way those sequences occurred across donors. The study aimed to test whether signatures of past pathogen exposure could be identified by cataloging public T cell receptors. Genome-wide SNP genotypes for about 65% of the 666 donors were used in a later genetic analysis, which treated that subset as a discovery cohort. HLA typing covered class I and class II loci at four-digit resolution. Among some 400 genotyped donors of the cohort, an average of roughly 230,000 unique TCR beta nucleotide sequences was sequenced per donor, of which 15% to 20% were non-productive. Among the roughly 390 genotyped donors, 75% to 90% belonged to the genetic ancestry cluster associated with self-reported Caucasian donors. Donor age, sex, ethnicity and CMV serostatus were compiled alongside the repertoire data. An earlier analysis of about 600 of the donors used high-throughput TCR beta sequencing to judge whether each TCR beta V gene segment behaved as functional or pseudogenic. A later analysis re-examined previously published TCR beta repertoires from 500 to 700 donors and added high-resolution HLA genotyping to investigate patterns of TCR occurrence.

The cohort comprised some 730 healthy bone marrow donors. At the time of sampling, all cohort members were nominally healthy, though unrecorded immune exposures were likely present. The donor tested CMV seropositive and was one of the 289 seropositive cohort members. Each donor provided a peripheral blood sample, and peripheral blood mononuclear cells were used for TCR beta sequencing. Genomic DNA was extracted from the blood cell samples with the Qiagen DNeasy Blood Extraction Kit. The paper as a whole reports these results and caveats: The study listed approximately 160 TCR beta chains as associated with cytomegalovirus. In a later analysis, HLA-associated TCR beta chains showed more clonal expansion and lower generation probabilities than non-associated chains that were equally common. The authors suggested that the approach could potentially be generalized to other disease states and immunological phenotypes. When HLA alleles, especially DR and DQ, strongly co-occurred, attributing TCR associations to individual alleles was difficult. In an earlier analysis of about 600 of the donors, most TCR beta V segments appeared in productive rearrangements about 87% or about 30% of the time, broadly matching IMGT annotations. While some public TCRs were present in many individuals, most TCR sequences turned up only very rarely across donors. Most CMV-associated TCR beta chains appeared to be HLA-restricted in a later analysis, and the HLA associations seemed to be driven largely by CMV exposure. Immune exposure information for the cohort was limited to CMV serostatus. A later analysis associated 16,951 TCR beta sequences with specific HLA alleles at a false discovery rate of 0.05. In a later analysis, TCR association rates were found to vary across HLA loci, with the most associated TCRs seen for DRB1 alleles and the fewest for HLA-C alleles. HLA typing was unavailable for some donors at each locus, so association tests used only the typed subset. Presence/absence analyses assumed roughly uniform sequencing depth across donors, an assumption that may not hold. A further reported finding was that TCR beta sequences accurately predicted the HLA-A and HLA-B alleles for most subjects in the first cohort. According to a later genetic analysis, donors in an Asian-associated ancestry cluster had fewer N-insertions in productive TCRs than the approximately 670-donor mean. Some IMGT-functional V segments, including TRBV6-2 and TRBV6-3, could not be distinguished by the 87-base-pair reads and were therefore excluded. Only TCR beta chains were sequenced in this cohort, and the absence of alpha or paired-chain data limited detectable features. Three of the identified cytomegalovirus-associated TCR beta chains were confirmed in vitro to be specific for cytomegalovirus antigens. Because counts were too low, about 18 rarely observed V segments, including chromosome 9 orphons, were excluded from the earlier analysis of roughly 580 of the donors. An association between a missense DCLRE1C variant and V-gene and J-gene trimming of TCR beta chains was found in a later genetic analysis and replicated in an independent cohort. Linkage disequilibrium might explain the correlated functional status among segregating V segments, but an unknown experimental factor could not be ruled out. A later analysis reported that several top co-occurrence clusters appeared linked to parvovirus B19, influenza, CMV and Epstein-Barr virus. Cytomegalovirus status was reported to be diagnosed by the classifier with high specificity and sensitivity in both the original and validation cohorts. A group of highly shared sequence variants was considered likely to be a technical artifact of the sequencing pipeline.

The receptor was derived from a woman between 40 and 55 years old in good health and CMV-seropositive. Specimen: PBMCs. Recombination joined TRBV15 with TRBJ2-7; the junction holds 11 bases that match TRBD2. The nucleotides read TGTGCCACCAGCAGAGATAGCGGGGGGGCCTACGAGCAGTACTTC. It encodes CATSRDSGGAYEQYF.